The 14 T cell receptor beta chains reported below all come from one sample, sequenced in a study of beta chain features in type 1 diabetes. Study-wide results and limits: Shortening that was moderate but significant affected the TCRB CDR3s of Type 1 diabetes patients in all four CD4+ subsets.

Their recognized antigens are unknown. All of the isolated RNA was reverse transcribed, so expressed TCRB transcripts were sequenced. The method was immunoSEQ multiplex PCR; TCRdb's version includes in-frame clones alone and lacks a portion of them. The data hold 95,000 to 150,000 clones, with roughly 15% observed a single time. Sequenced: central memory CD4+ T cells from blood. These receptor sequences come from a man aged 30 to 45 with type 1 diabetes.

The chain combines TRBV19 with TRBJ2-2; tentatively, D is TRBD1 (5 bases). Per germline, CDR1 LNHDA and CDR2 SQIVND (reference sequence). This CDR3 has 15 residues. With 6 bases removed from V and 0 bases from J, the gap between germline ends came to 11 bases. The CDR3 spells CASSRQLSNTGELFF. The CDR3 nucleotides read TGTGCCAGTAGCCGACAGCTTTCGAACACCGGGGAGCTGTTTTTT.

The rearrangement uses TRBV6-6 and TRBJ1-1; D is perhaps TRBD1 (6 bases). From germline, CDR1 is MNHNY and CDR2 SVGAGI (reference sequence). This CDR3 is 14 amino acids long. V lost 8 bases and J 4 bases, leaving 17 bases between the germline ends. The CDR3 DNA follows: TGTGCCAGCCAATTCGGGGGGCGCGGCACTGAAGCTTTCTTT. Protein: CASQFGGRGTEAFF.

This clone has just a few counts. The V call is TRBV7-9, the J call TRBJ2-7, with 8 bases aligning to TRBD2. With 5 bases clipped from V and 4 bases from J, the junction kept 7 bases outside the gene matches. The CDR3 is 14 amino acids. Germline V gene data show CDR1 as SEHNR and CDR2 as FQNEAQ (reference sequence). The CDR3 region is CASSEAGAQYEQYF. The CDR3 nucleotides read TGTGCCAGCAGCGAAGCGGGGGCCCAATACGAGCAGTACTTC.

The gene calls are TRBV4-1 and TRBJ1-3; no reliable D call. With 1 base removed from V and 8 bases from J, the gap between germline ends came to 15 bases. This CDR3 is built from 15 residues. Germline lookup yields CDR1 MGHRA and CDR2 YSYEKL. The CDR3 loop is CASSQADPTVDTIYF. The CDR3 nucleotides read TGCGCCAGCAGCCAAGCAGACCCAACGGTGGACACCATATATTTT.

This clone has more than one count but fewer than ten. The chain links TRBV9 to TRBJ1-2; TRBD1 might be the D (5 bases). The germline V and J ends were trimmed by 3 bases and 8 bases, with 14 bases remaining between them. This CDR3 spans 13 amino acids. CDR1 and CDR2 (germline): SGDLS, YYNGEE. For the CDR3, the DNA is TGTGCCAGCAGCGAAAGTCAGGGAAAGGGCTACACCTTC. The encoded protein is CASSESQGKGYTF. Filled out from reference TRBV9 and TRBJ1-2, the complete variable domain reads DSGVTQTPKHLITATGQRVTLRCSPRSGDLSVYWYQQSLDQGLQFLIQYYNGEERAKGNILERFSAQQFPDLHSELNLSSLELGDSALYFCASSESQGKGYTFGSGTRLTVV.

The CDR3 here is CASTRNSPGGNNYGYTF. The CDR3, as DNA: TGTGCCAGCACCCGTAACAGCCCAGGGGGCAATAACTATGGCTACACCTTC. The rearrangement joins TRBV7-2 to TRBJ1-2, with 8 bases fitting TRBD1. Germline V gives CDR1 SGHTA, CDR2 FQGNSA. J was trimmed by 1 base and V by 7 bases; bases with no gene match: 14. The CDR3 is 17 amino acids.

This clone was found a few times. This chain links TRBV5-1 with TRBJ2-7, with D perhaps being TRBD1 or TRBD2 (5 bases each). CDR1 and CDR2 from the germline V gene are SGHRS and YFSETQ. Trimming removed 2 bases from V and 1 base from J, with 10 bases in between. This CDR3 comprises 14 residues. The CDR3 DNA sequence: TGCGCCAGCAGCTTAAGGGGAGATTCCTACGAGCAGTACTTC. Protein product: CASSLRGDSYEQYF.

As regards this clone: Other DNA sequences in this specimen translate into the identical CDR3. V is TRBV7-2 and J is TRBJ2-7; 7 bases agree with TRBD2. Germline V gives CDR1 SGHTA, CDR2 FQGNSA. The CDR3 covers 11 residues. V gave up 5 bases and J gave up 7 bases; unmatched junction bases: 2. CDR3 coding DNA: TGTGCCAGCAGCCGGGGGGATGAGCAGTACTTC. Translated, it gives CASSRGDEQYF.

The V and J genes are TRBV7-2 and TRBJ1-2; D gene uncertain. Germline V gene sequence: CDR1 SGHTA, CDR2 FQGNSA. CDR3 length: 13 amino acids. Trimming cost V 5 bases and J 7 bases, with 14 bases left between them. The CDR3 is CASSRGLVSGYTF. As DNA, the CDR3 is TGTGCCAGCAGCCGCGGACTTGTGAGTGGCTACACCTTC. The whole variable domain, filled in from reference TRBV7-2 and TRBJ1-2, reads GAGVSQSPSNKVTEKGKDVELRCDPISGHTALYWYRQSLGQGLEFLIYFQGNSAPDKSGLPSDRFSAERTGGSVSTLTIQRTQQEDSAVYLCASSRGLVSGYTFGSGTRLTVV.

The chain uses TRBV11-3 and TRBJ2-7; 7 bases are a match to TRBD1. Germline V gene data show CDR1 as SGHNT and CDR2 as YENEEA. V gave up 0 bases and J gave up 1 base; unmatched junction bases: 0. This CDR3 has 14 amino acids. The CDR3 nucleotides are TGTGCCAGCAGCTTAGAGGGACAGTCCTACGAGCAGTACTTC. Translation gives CASSLEGQSYEQYF.

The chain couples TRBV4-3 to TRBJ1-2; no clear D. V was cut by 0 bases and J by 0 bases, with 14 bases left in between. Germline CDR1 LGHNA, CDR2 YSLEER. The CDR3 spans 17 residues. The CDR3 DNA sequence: TGCGCCAGCAGCCAAGATATTTCTACTGTGGCTAACTATGGCTACACCTTC. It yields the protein CASSQDISTVANYGYTF.

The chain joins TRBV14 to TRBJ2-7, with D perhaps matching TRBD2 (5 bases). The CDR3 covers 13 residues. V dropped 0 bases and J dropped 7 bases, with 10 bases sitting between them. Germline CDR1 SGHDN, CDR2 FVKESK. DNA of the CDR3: TGTGCCAGCAGCCAAGAAATGCGCGGGGAGCAGTACTTC. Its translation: CASSQEMRGEQYF.

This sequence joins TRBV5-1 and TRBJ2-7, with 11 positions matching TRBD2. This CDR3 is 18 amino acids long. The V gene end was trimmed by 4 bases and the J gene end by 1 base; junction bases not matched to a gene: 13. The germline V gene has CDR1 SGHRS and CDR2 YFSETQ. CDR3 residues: CASSHSTSGGRESYEQYF. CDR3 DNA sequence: TGCGCCAGCAGCCACTCAACTAGCGGGGGAAGGGAATCCTACGAGCAGTACTTC.

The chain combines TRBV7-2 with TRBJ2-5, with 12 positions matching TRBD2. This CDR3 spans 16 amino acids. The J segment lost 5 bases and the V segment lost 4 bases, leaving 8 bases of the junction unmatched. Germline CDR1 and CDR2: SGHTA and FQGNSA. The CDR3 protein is CASSSGTSGPEETQYF. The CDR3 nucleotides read TGTGCCAGCAGCTCCGGGACTAGCGGGCCTGAGGAGACCCAGTACTTC.